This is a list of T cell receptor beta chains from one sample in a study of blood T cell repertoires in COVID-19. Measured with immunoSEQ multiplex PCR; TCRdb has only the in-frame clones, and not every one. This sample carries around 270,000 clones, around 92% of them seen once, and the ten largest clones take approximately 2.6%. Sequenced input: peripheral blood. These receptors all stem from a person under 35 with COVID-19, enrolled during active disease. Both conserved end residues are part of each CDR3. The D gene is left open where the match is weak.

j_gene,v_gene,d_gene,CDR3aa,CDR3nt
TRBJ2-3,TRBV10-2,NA,CASSESTRRAVQYF,TGCGCCAGCAGTGAGTCGACTCGGCGGGCAGTCCAGTATTTT
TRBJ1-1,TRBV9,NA,CASSVDVATEAFF,TGTGCCAGCAGCGTGGATGTAGCCACTGAAGCTTTCTTT
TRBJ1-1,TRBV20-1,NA,CSASIGGNFEAFF,TGCAGTGCTAGTATTGGGGGGAATTTTGAAGCTTTCTTT
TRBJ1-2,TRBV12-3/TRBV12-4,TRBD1,CASGRGDHGYTF,TGTGCCAGCGGCAGGGGGGACCATGGCTACACCTTC
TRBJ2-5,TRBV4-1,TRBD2,CASSQGTSEETQYF,TGCGCCAGCAGCCAAGGGACTAGCGAAGAGACCCAGTACTTC
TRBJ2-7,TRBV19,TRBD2,CASSQAGGYEQYF,TGTGCCAGTAGTCAAGCGGGAGGCTACGAGCAGTACTTC
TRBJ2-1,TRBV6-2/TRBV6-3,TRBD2,CASSTRVAGLPFF,TGTGCCAGCAGTACCCGGGTAGCGGGCTTACCGTTCTTC
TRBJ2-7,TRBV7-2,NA,CASSLVGGPPVSSYEQYF,TGTGCCAGCAGCTTAGTGGGGGGGCCTCCGGTCAGCTCCTACGAGCAGTACTTC
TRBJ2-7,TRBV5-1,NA,CASSLDTAARGQQYF,TGCGCCAGCAGCTTGGACACCGCAGCCAGGGGACAGCAGTACTTC
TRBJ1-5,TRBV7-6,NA,CASSPDINQPQHF,TGTGCCAGCAGCCCGGACATCAATCAGCCCCAGCATTTT
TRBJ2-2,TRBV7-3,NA,CASSSVRTGELFF,TGTGCCAGCAGCTCGGTGAGAACCGGGGAGCTGTTTTTT
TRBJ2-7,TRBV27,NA,CASRPASSYEQYF,TGTGCCAGCAGGCCCGCTAGCTCCTACGAGCAGTACTTC
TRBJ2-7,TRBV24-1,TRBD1,CATSEARGLEQYF,TGTGCCACCAGTGAAGCCAGGGGGCTGGAGCAGTACTTC
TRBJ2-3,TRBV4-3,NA,CASSQGRQQTDTQYF,TGCGCCAGCAGCCAGGGTCGACAGCAAACAGATACGCAGTATTTT
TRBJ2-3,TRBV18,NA,CASSPSTSPTDTQYF,TGTGCCAGCTCACCCTCTACGTCGCCCACAGATACGCAGTATTTT
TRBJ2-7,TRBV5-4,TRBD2,CASSLGLAGAYEQYF,TGTGCCAGCAGCCTAGGACTAGCGGGGGCCTACGAGCAGTACTTC
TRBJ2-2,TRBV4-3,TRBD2,CASSLAGVGTGELFF,TGCGCCAGCAGCCTAGCGGGAGTGGGCACCGGGGAGCTGTTTTTT
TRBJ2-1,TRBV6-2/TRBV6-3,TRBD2,CASSYPALAVQFF,TGTGCCAGCAGTTACCCCGCCCTAGCGGTACAGTTCTTC
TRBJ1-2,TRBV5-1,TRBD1,CASSPSGQGPVYGYTF,TGCGCCAGCAGCCCGTCGGGACAGGGCCCAGTCTATGGCTACACCTTC
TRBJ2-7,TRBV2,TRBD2,CASSGGLANYEQYF,TGTGCCAGCAGTGGCGGACTAGCGAACTACGAGCAGTACTTC
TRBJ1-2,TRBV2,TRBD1,CASWDSISNYGYTF,TGTGCCAGTTGGGACAGCATCTCTAACTATGGCTACACCTTC
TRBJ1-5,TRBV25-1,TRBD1,CASSEGTGYQPQHF,TGTGCCAGCAGTGAAGGGACAGGGTATCAGCCCCAGCATTTT
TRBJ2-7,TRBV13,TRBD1,CASSDRHRGLYEQYF,TGTGCCAGCAGCGACCGACACAGGGGGCTCTACGAGCAGTACTTC
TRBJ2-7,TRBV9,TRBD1,CASSVGTGAYEQYF,TGTGCCAGCAGCGTGGGGACAGGGGCTTACGAGCAGTACTTC
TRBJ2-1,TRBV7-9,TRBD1,CASSLVSGGNYNEQFF,TGTGCCAGCAGCTTAGTGTCAGGGGGCAACTACAATGAGCAGTTCTTC
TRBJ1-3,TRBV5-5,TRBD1,CASSLDRVGNTIYF,TGTGCCAGCAGCCTAGACAGGGTTGGAAACACCATATATTTT
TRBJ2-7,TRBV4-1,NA,CASLSPSYEQYF,TGCGCCAGCCTCTCCCCCAGCTACGAGCAGTACTTC
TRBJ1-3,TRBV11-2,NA,CASSFQGFSGNTIYF,TGTGCCAGCAGTTTTCAGGGATTTTCTGGAAACACCATATATTTT
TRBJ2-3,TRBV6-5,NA,CASKLSGRSDTQYF,TGTGCCAGCAAGCTGAGCGGCAGGTCAGATACGCAGTATTTT